The 32 T cell receptor beta chains given below trace back to one sample, sequenced in a study of human T cells and chemical hapten exposure. Time point here: pre-sensitization, week 0. Regarding treatment: therapeutic diphenylcyclopropenone sensitization with weekly scalp DPC. TCRdb re-called the RACE reads through MiXCR, storing one row per CDR3 protein. The sample includes 85,000 to 120,000 distinct CDR3 sequences, less than 15% of them seen just once. The sample was whole blood, taken in connection with sensitization to the hapten diphenylcyclopropenone (DPC). The source of these receptors is a woman between 45 and 60 years old with alopecia areata. Some clones in this sample may be carry-over from other donors' samples.

The gene calls are TRBV4-3 and TRBJ2-7, with TRBD2 identical over 9 bases. The CDR3 length is 17 residues. Germline V gives CDR1 LGHNA, CDR2 YSLEER. V was clipped by 0 bases and J by 0 bases; unmatched bases: 6. CDR3 coding DNA: TGCGCCAGCAGCCAAGAAAGCGGGGGGATGGCCTCCTACGAGCAGTACTTC. The encoded protein is CASSQESGGMASYEQYF.

The chain combines TRBV4-2 with TRBJ1-5, with D possibly TRBD1 on 5 matching bases. Germline V gene lookup returns CDR1 LGHNA and CDR2 YNFKEQ. This CDR3 has 16 residues. V was pared by 0 bases and J by 6 bases, with 15 bases between. The CDR3 DNA follows: TGTGCCAGCAGCCAAGAAAGAATAGGGACCGCTCAGCCCCAGCATTTT. This translates into CASSQERIGTAQPQHF.

The genes are TRBV7-2 and TRBJ1-1; 11 bases are shared with TRBD1. Germline-derived CDR1 and CDR2 are SGHTA and FQGNSA. There are 16 residues in the CDR3. Trimming cost V 2 bases and J 8 bases; bases outside gene matches: 10. The CDR3 is CASSLLLWTGGEEAFF. The CDR3 DNA follows: TGTGCCAGCAGCTTACTCTTGTGGACAGGGGGCGAGGAAGCTTTCTTT. Full variable domain (missing parts from reference TRBV7-2 and TRBJ1-1): GAGVSQSPSNKVTEKGKDVELRCDPISGHTALYWYRQSLGQGLEFLIYFQGNSAPDKSGLPSDRFSAERTGGSVSTLTIQRTQQEDSAVYLCASSLLLWTGGEEAFFGQGTRLTVV.

Ten or more counts support this clonotype. The chain carries TRBV7-9 and TRBJ2-1; tentative D call: TRBD1 (5 bases). Trimming took off 4 bases at V and 8 bases at J, with 12 bases between the two ends. There are 13 residues in the CDR3. Germline-derived CDR1 and CDR2 are SEHNR and FQNEAQ (reference sequence). CDR3 in DNA: TGTGCCAGCAGCTCACTGGTGACAGATGAGCAGTTCTTC. It codes for CASSSLVTDEQFF.

This clonotype turned up a few times. The rearrangement joins TRBV3-1 to TRBJ2-1, with a possible D match to TRBD2 (6 bases). Trimming shortened V by 5 bases and J by 9 bases, and 14 bases separated the two germline ends. Germline CDR1 is LGHDT and CDR2 is YNNKEL (reference sequence). The CDR3 runs to 13 residues. The CDR3 protein is CASSNPTGVEQFF. CDR3 DNA: TGTGCCAGCAGCAACCCCACGGGGGTTGAGCAGTTCTTC.

Only a few counts were recorded for this clonotype. V is TRBV7-9 and J is TRBJ2-3, with 7 positions matching TRBD1. J gave up 8 bases and V 5 bases, and 10 bases lay outside the gene matches. Germline V gene lookup returns CDR1 SEHNR and CDR2 FQNEAQ (reference sequence). There are 14 residues in the CDR3. This chain's CDR3 is CASSPTGVFGTQYF. CDR3 nucleotide sequence: TGTGCCAGCAGCCCTACAGGGGTATTCGGTACGCAGTATTTT.

This clonotype has more than one count but fewer than ten. V is TRBV9 and J is TRBJ2-1; no clear D. CDR1 is SGDLS, CDR2 YYNGEE, per germline. This CDR3 spans 16 amino acids. V lost 0 bases and J 0 bases, leaving 10 bases between the germline ends. The CDR3 DNA reads as TGTGCCAGCAGCGTAGTTGGCATGAGCTCCTACAATGAGCAGTTCTTC. Protein: CASSVVGMSSYNEQFF.

This clonotype was recorded many times. The chain recombines TRBV7-6 with TRBJ1-3, with D uncertain. Germline CDR1 reads SGHVS; CDR2 reads FNYEAQ. Trimming took 1 base from V and 0 from J, leaving 13 bases between them. The CDR3 runs 17 residues. The CDR3 loop reads CASSLGTAAFSGNTIYF. In DNA form, the CDR3 reads TGTGCCAGCAGCTTAGGAACTGCGGCCTTCTCTGGAAACACCATATATTTT.

The genes are TRBV20-1 and TRBJ2-6; the D is unclear. V dropped 6 bases and J dropped 4 bases, with 22 bases sitting between them. Germline V gene lookup returns CDR1 DFQATT and CDR2 SNEGSKA (reference sequence). The CDR3 is made up of 17 amino acids. CDR3 DNA: TGCAGTGCAAACGCCCCGAATACCCCTTCGGGGGCCAACGTCCTGACTTTC. This translates into CSANAPNTPSGANVLTF.

This clonotype has only a few counts. This sequence joins TRBV19 and TRBJ1-2; possibly TRBD1 for D (5 bases). The CDR3 runs 15 residues. Trimming took off 3 bases at V and 2 bases at J, with 13 bases between the two ends. Germline CDR1 and CDR2: LNHDA and SQIVND (reference sequence). As DNA, the CDR3 is TGTGCCAGTAGTATTGGGGGACGGGTCAACTATGGCTACACCTTC. Translated, it gives CASSIGGRVNYGYTF. The variable domain in full, completed from reference TRBV19 and TRBJ1-2, reads DGGITQSPKYLFRKEGQNVTLSCEQNLNHDAMYWYRQDPGQGLRLIYYSQIVNDFQKGDIAEGYSVSREKKESFPLTVTSAQKNPTAFYLCASSIGGRVNYGYTFGSGTRLTVV.

This chain connects TRBV6-5 to TRBJ2-5, with TRBD2 matching 12 bases. The CDR3 runs to 16 residues. CDR1 is MNHEY and CDR2 is SVGAGI in the germline V gene. With 0 bases clipped from V and 5 bases from J, the junction kept 4 bases outside the gene matches. The CDR3 bases are TGTGCCAGCAGTTACTCTCTAGCGGGGGGGCGTGAGACCCAGTACTTC. It specifies CASSYSLAGGRETQYF.

This clonotype was recorded a few times. The V call is TRBV4-1, the J call TRBJ2-7; 7 positions match TRBD2. The CDR3 covers 14 residues. From germline, CDR1 is MGHRA and CDR2 YSYEKL. With V trimmed by 3 bases and J by 2 bases, 4 bases remained unmatched. CDR3 region: CASSQGGNAYEQYF. As DNA, the CDR3 is TGCGCCAGCAGCCAGGGGGGGAACGCCTACGAGCAGTACTTC.

This clonotype was seen a handful of times. CDR3 bases: TGTGCCAGCAGCTTAGACTGGTTGACCGGGGAGCTGTTTTTT. It encodes CASSLDWLTGELFF. The V call is TRBV7-9, the J call TRBJ2-2; D not certain. Germline values: CDR1 SEHNR, CDR2 FQNEAQ (reference sequence). The CDR3 loop spans 14 amino acids. Trimming stripped 1 base from V and 5 bases from J, with 8 bases between.

CDR3 nucleotide sequence: TGTGCCAGCAGCTCGACGACTGAAGCTTTCTTT. It encodes CASSSTTEAFF. The chain uses TRBV7-9 and TRBJ1-1; D unresolved. Germline assignment: CDR1 SEHNR and CDR2 FQNEAQ (reference sequence). Trimming removed 4 bases from V and 5 bases from J, with 5 bases in between. This CDR3 is 11 amino acids long.

This chain links TRBV28 with TRBJ2-1, with D unresolved. This CDR3 comprises 13 residues. The V gene lost 2 bases and the J gene lost 6 bases, with 8 bases spanning the gap. Germline V gene lookup returns CDR1 MDHEN and CDR2 SYDVKM. CDR3 in DNA: TGTGCCAGCAGTTTAGAGACTCCCAATGAGCAGTTCTTC. As protein: CASSLETPNEQFF.

This chain links TRBV3-1 with TRBJ1-6, with D unresolved. This CDR3 contains 12 residues. Between the trimmed V and J ends, which lost 1 base and 7 bases, there was a span of 2 bases. Germline V CDR1 and CDR2: LGHDT, YNNKEL (reference sequence). The CDR3 sequence: CASSQGNSPLHF. CDR3 in DNA: TGTGCCAGCAGCCAAGGGAATTCACCCCTCCACTTT.

The J gene is TRBJ1-4, the V gene TRBV27, with a possible D match to TRBD1 (6 bases). The germline V and J ends were trimmed by 6 bases and 8 bases, with 13 bases remaining between them. Germline V lookup: CDR1 MNHEY, CDR2 SMNVEV (reference sequence). CDR3 size: 13 residues. CDR3 in DNA: TGTGCCAGCAGACCGACAGGAAGCGAAAAACTGTTTTTT. Its translation is CASRPTGSEKLFF.

This clonotype has a count of ten or more. V usage is TRBV29-1 and J usage is TRBJ1-1; TRBD1 aligns across 7 bases. This CDR3 region has 13 residues. The V gene end was trimmed by 5 bases and the J gene end by 4 bases; junction bases not matched to a gene: 7. CDR1 is SQVTM and CDR2 is ANQGSEA in the germline V gene. In DNA, the CDR3 is TGCAGCGTTTACGGGACAGCCCCCACTGAAGCTTTCTTT. Translation gives CSVYGTAPTEAFF.

The V and J genes are TRBV12-3 or TRBV12-4 and TRBJ1-5; possible D gene TRBD1, 5 bases. The CDR3 extends over 13 amino acids. Trimming removed 6 bases from V and 4 bases from J, with 10 bases in between. CDR3 DNA: TGTGCCAGCAGCCTCGGGGCTAATCAGCCCCAGCATTTT. Translation gives CASSLGANQPQHF.

This clonotype has only a few counts. The V call is TRBV6-5, the J call TRBJ2-2; 7 nucleotides align to TRBD2. Trimming cost V 8 bases and J 5 bases; bases outside gene matches: 11. CDR3 length: 15 residues. Germline lookup yields CDR1 MNHEY and CDR2 SVGAGI. CDR3 sequence (DNA): TGTGCCAGCTGGGGGAGGACTAGATGGACCGGGGAGCTGTTTTTT. Translated: CASWGRTRWTGELFF.

The chain recombines TRBV29-1 with TRBJ2-3; D perhaps matches TRBD2 (6 bases). V was cut by 6 bases and J by 8 bases, with 12 bases left in between. The CDR3 runs to 11 residues. Germline CDR1 SQVTM, CDR2 ANQGSEA. The CDR3 DNA is TGCAGCGTACTCTGGGGAGGTACGCAGTATTTT. Residues: CSVLWGGTQYF.

This clonotype showed up just a few times. The gene calls are TRBV4-3 and TRBJ1-2; TRBD1 matches 12 bases. This CDR3 has 15 residues. The germline gives CDR1 LGHNA, CDR2 YSLEER. With 5 bases clipped from V and 7 bases from J, the junction kept 8 bases outside the gene matches. The CDR3 sequence: CASSSAGTGGVGYTF. For the CDR3, the DNA is TGCGCCAGCAGCTCAGCCGGGACAGGGGGCGTTGGCTACACCTTC.

This clonotype was seen at least ten times. The chain has TRBV20-1 and TRBJ1-2; D is undetermined. V lost 3 bases and J lost 4, with 9 bases in between. The CDR3 length is 12 residues. CDR1 and CDR2 from the germline V gene are DFQATT and SNEGSKA (reference sequence). For the CDR3, the DNA is TGCAGTGCTAGCAGTTGGCTCTATGGCTACACCTTC. This encodes CSASSWLYGYTF.

This clonotype was counted between two and nine times. The V call is TRBV7-2, the J call TRBJ2-5; a weak D match, TRBD2 (7 bases). CDR3 size: 14 residues. With 5 bases removed from V and 2 bases from J, the gap between germline ends came to 12 bases. Per germline, CDR1 SGHTA and CDR2 FQGNSA. The CDR3 region is CASSLGGRQETQYF. As DNA, the CDR3 is TGTGCCAGCAGCCTGGGGGGGCGGCAAGAGACCCAGTACTTC.

This clonotype showed up many times. This chain joins TRBV7-6 and TRBJ2-7; 8 bases line up with TRBD1. The CDR3 sequence is 14 residues long. V lost 5 bases and J lost 4; bases outside the gene matches: 7. Germline CDR1 reads SGHVS; CDR2 reads FNYEAQ. The CDR3 bases are TGTGCCAGCAGCCCGAGGACAGGGTATTACGAGCAGTACTTC. This encodes CASSPRTGYYEQYF.

This sequence joins TRBV6-2 or TRBV6-3 and TRBJ1-1; TRBD1 aligns across 12 bases. Germline CDR1 MNHEY, CDR2 SVGEGT. Trimming at V came to 6 bases and at J to 7 bases, leaving 15 bases not matched to a gene. The CDR3 runs to 17 residues. The CDR3, as DNA: TGTGCCAGCAGACTCCTCGCGACGGGACAGGGGGCGAGTGAAGCTTTCTTT. This translates into CASRLLATGQGASEAFF.

This clonotype was seen more than once but under ten times. The J gene is TRBJ2-5, the V gene TRBV5-1; 7 nucleotides match TRBD1. V trimming: 0 bases; J trimming: 4 bases; junction bases outside the gene matches: 6. Germline V gives CDR1 SGHRS, CDR2 YFSETQ. The CDR3 sequence is 15 residues long. CDR3 bases: TGCGCCAGCAGCTTGGCCGGGCAGGGGGTAGAGACCCAGTACTTC. Its translation is CASSLAGQGVETQYF.

This rearrangement joins TRBV7-9 to TRBJ2-2; TRBD1 or TRBD2 may be the D gene (5 bases each). The germline V gene has CDR1 SEHNR and CDR2 FQNEAQ (reference sequence). Trimming removed 2 bases at V and 3 bases at J, with 7 bases between. The CDR3 loop spans 14 amino acids. This CDR3 reads CASSLSGHTGELFF. DNA for the CDR3: TGTGCCAGCAGCTTATCGGGGCACACCGGGGAGCTGTTTTTT.

The sample holds one count of this clonotype. This chain joins TRBV11-2 and TRBJ2-1, with 12 bases identical to TRBD2. The V and J ends lost 5 bases and 11 bases, in that order; junction bases with no gene match: 13. This CDR3 comprises 16 residues. From germline, CDR1 is SGHAT and CDR2 FQNNGV. The CDR3 coding sequence is TGTGCCAGCAGCCCAAGGACTAGCGGGGACCTTAGGAAGCAGTTCTTC. It specifies CASSPRTSGDLRKQFF.

This clonotype was observed many times. This chain links TRBV28 with TRBJ1-5; 10 bases line up with TRBD1. The V and J ends lost 5 bases and 9 bases, in that order; junction bases with no gene match: 22. Germline CDR1 reads MDHEN; CDR2 reads SYDVKM. CDR3 length equals 19 residues. As DNA, the CDR3 is TGTGCCAGCAGTACCGACAGGGGGCCGGGATCGCGGACTGGTCGGCCCCAGCATTTT. It encodes CASSTDRGPGSRTGRPQHF.

The chain couples TRBV20-1 to TRBJ1-4; D unresolved. The V end lost 6 bases, the J end lost 8 bases, and 10 bases lay between the germline ends. Germline loops: CDR1 DFQATT, CDR2 SNEGSKA (reference sequence). CDR3 length: 11 residues. CDR3 coding DNA: TGCAGTGCCTTGACTCGGGAAAAACTGTTTTTT. Translation: CSALTREKLFF.

This clonotype was picked up many times. The V call is TRBV7-2, the J call TRBJ2-2; perhaps TRBD1 as D (7 bases). Germline V gene lookup returns CDR1 SGHTA and CDR2 FQGNSA. The CDR3 runs 14 residues. Deletions cut 5 bases from V and 2 bases from J, with 9 bases between. The CDR3 sequence is CASSQGGNTGELFF. CDR3 sequence (DNA): TGTGCCAGCAGCCAGGGGGGAAACACCGGGGAGCTGTTTTTT.